The present TCR beta chain was sequenced within a study of T-cell memory formation after mild COVID-19. The sample holds a few counts of this clonotype. Its antigen is still unknown. Libraries for TCRalpha and TCRbeta carried sample barcodes and unique molecular identifiers via 5'RACE. A single record per CDR3 protein comes from TCRdb applying MiXCR to the 5' RACE reads. Among roughly 450,000 distinct CDR3 sequences listed, around a sixth were seen once. J was trimmed by 1 base and V by 4 bases; bases with no gene match: 2. This CDR3 region has 15 residues. Germline-derived CDR1 and CDR2 are KGHDR and SFDVKD. Notes on the study in general: From day 15 to 85, contracting clones were balanced between CD4 and CD8, whereas later expanders leaned toward CD4+.

Material for sequencing was PBMCs or a T cell subset sorted from them (not recorded which). The clonotype was recovered from an adult woman who had mild COVID-19 (a few samples of this study predate the infection). Cell type and time point are not known. The chain employs TRBV24-1 and TRBJ2-3; 9 bases are shared with TRBD1. CDR3 in amino acids: CATSDWTGGTDTQYF. CDR3 sequence (DNA): TGTGCCACCAGTGACTGGACAGGGGGCACAGATACGCAGTATTTT.